Listed below are T cell receptor beta chains from one sample, sequenced in a study of PD-1 blockade in classical Hodgkin lymphoma. Produced via immunoSEQ multiplex PCR; TCRdb's table is partial and in-frame only. The sample yields more than 40,000 clones, 65% to 85% seen once. The material sequenced was peripheral blood mononuclear cells (PBMCs), taken before the second cycle of nivolumab. Source of these receptors: a human donor with classical Hodgkin lymphoma. Both conserved end residues are part of each CDR3. D genes are given only for firm matches. Part of the rows lack a size; the others show once, few, many or a class for expanded clones.

.	16	TRBV12-5	TRBD2	TRBJ2-3	TGTGCTAGTGGTTTGGTTAGAAGCGGGGGGAGGAATACGCAGTATTTT	CASGLVRSGGRNTQYF
.	13	TRBV6-5	TRBD1	TRBJ1-5	TGTGCCAGCAGGAGGGACAGGGTCCAGCCCCAGCATTTT	CASRRDRVQPQHF
.	17	TRBV27	TRBD2	TRBJ2-1	TGTGCCAGCATCAGTCCCACGGGGGGGAGCTCCTACAATGAGCAGTTCTTC	CASISPTGGSSYNEQFF
.	15	TRBV29-1	.	TRBJ2-7	TGCAGCGTAGGGGACCGGGACAATGGCGTCAGGGAGCAGTACTTC	CSVGDRDNGVREQYF
.	18	TRBV9	.	TRBJ1-1	TGTGCCAGCAGCGTAGCGGATTTAGGCTATGGCGGGAACACTGAAGCTTTCTTT	CASSVADLGYGGNTEAFF
.	15	TRBV6-1	TRBD1	TRBJ2-7	TGTGCCAGCAGTGAACCGGGACAGGGGGTAAACGAGCAGTACTTC	CASSEPGQGVNEQYF
.	16	TRBV25-1	TRBD1	TRBJ1-2	TGTGCCAGCAGTGAAAAGCCGGGACAGGGAGACTATGGCTACACCTTC	CASSEKPGQGDYGYTF
.	18	TRBV25-1	TRBD2	TRBJ2-3	TGTGCCAGCAGTGAAGAAGGGGAGCGGGGGGTCAGCACAGATACGCAGTATTTT	CASSEEGERGVSTDTQYF
.	16	TRBV7-6	TRBD2	TRBJ2-2	TGTGCCAGCGTTCGAAGGACTAGCATTCACCCCGGGGAGCTGTTTTTT	CASVRRTSIHPGELFF
medium-sized	11	TRBV6-5	.	TRBJ2-2	TGTGCCAGCAGTTACGCCGGGGAGCTGTTTTTT	CASSYAGELFF
.	14	TRBV6-4	.	TRBJ1-6	TGTGCCAGCAGTCACAGGGATATGAATTCACCCCTCCACTTT	CASSHRDMNSPLHF
.	17	TRBV27	.	TRBJ2-2	TGTGCCAGCAGGAGTGACCTGACGGCTTCGGACACCGGGGAGCTGTTTTTT	CASRSDLTASDTGELFF
.	15	TRBV27	.	TRBJ1-4	TGTGCCAGCCAGGGTTCGAACACAGGCGGTGAAAAACTGTTTTTT	CASQGSNTGGEKLFF
few	14	TRBV27	TRBD2	TRBJ2-7	TGTGCCAGCTCAATGACTAGCGGATTCTACGAGCAGTACTTC	CASSMTSGFYEQYF
.	15	TRBV7-9	.	TRBJ2-2	TGTGCCAGCAGCTTAAGCCCAACGAACACCGGGGAGCTGTTTTTT	CASSLSPTNTGELFF
.	15	TRBV9	TRBD2	TRBJ2-7	TGTGCCAGCAGCGTAGGCGGGAGTCAGTGGGGCGAGCAGTACTTC	CASSVGGSQWGEQYF
.	16	TRBV5-1	.	TRBJ1-5	TGCGCCAGCAGCTTGCGGCCGGTAAATAGCAATCAGCCCCAGCATTTT	CASSLRPVNSNQPQHF
.	15	TRBV9	TRBD1	TRBJ2-1	TGTGCCAGCAGCGTGACAGGGGACCCCTCCAATGAGCAGTTCTTC	CASSVTGDPSNEQFF
.	14	TRBV10-3	TRBD1	TRBJ1-1	TGTGCCATCAGAACAGGGGGCTCGGACACTGAAGCTTTCTTT	CAIRTGGSDTEAFF
once	14	TRBV6-6	.	TRBJ2-7	TGTGCCAGCAGTCCCACAGGGCCTAAAAACGAGCAGTACTTC	CASSPTGPKNEQYF
.	14	TRBV7-3	TRBD1	TRBJ1-2	TGTGCCAGCAGCTTAGTCAGGGGGCACGATGGCTACACCTTC	CASSLVRGHDGYTF
.	15	TRBV5-5	.	TRBJ2-3	TGTGCCAGCAGCTTGGAGCGCAGGATAACAGATACGCAGTATTTT	CASSLERRITDTQYF
.	15	TRBV4-3	.	TRBJ1-2	TGCGCCAGCAGCAAGGTTGGGTCTACGAACTATGGCTACACCTTC	CASSKVGSTNYGYTF
.	14	TRBV18	.	TRBJ1-5	TGTGCCAGCCGGGGGGCGAATAGCAATCAGCCCCAGCATTTT	CASRGANSNQPQHF
.	13	TRBV19	TRBD1	TRBJ2-7	TGTGCCAGTAGTACGACAGGGGCGTACGAGCAGTACTTC	CASSTTGAYEQYF
.	11	TRBV7-2	.	TRBJ2-7	TGTGCCAGCAGCTCAGACTACGAGCAGTACTTC	CASSSDYEQYF
once	14	TRBV19	.	TRBJ2-1	TGTGCCAGTAGTCTCCAGGGTTCCTACAATGAGCAGTTCTTC	CASSLQGSYNEQFF
few	13	TRBV4-1	.	TRBJ1-4	TGCGCCAGCAGCCTCCTCCTTAATGAAAAACTGTTTTTT	CASSLLLNEKLFF
.	19	TRBV10-1	TRBD1	TRBJ1-6	TGCGCCAGCAGTGGATCACCGGGACAGGTTGACTCCTATAATTCACCCCTCCACTTT	CASSGSPGQVDSYNSPLHF
.	17	TRBV9	TRBD1	TRBJ1-2	TGTGCCAGCAGCGTAACCCTCGGACAGGGGGTCCTCTATGGCTACACCTTC	CASSVTLGQGVLYGYTF
.	15	TRBV5-1	.	TRBJ2-2	TGCGCCAGCAGCTTGGCGGGAGTTAGCACCGGGGAGCTGTTTTTT	CASSLAGVSTGELFF
.	13	TRBV27	.	TRBJ2-1	TGTGCCAGCAGCCTTAAAGGGGACACCGTTCAGTTCTTC	CASSLKGDTVQFF
medium-sized	16	TRBV6-6	TRBD2	TRBJ2-3	TGTGCCAGCAGACTTTCTAGCGGGGGTGGCACAGATACGCAGTATTTT	CASRLSSGGGTDTQYF
few	12	TRBV5-1	.	TRBJ1-1	TGCGCCAGCAGCCCGAGTGGACAGTCGGCTTTCTTT	CASSPSGQSAFF
.	13	TRBV19	.	TRBJ1-2	TGTGCCAGTAGTATTGCCTCTAACTATGGCTACACCTTC	CASSIASNYGYTF
.	18	TRBV7-9	TRBD2	TRBJ2-7	TGTGCCAGCAGCGGACGATTAGGAGCGGGGGAGAAGTCCTACGAGCAGTACTTC	CASSGRLGAGEKSYEQYF
.	14	TRBV16	.	TRBJ2-1	TGTGCCAGCAGCCGGCCAACTAGGGGGAGTGAGCAGTTCTTC	CASSRPTRGSEQFF
.	16	TRBV7-6	TRBD2	TRBJ2-3	TGTGCCAGCAGCATAGGTACTAGCGTTGGCACAGATACGCAGTATTTT	CASSIGTSVGTDTQYF
.	16	TRBV21-1	.	TRBJ1-1	TGTGCCAACCCACCGACGAAGGACAGGATGAACACTGAAGCTTTCTTT	CANPPTKDRMNTEAFF
.	15	TRBV5-1	.	TRBJ1-1	TGCGCCAGCAGCTTGGAAGGGATCCCTAACACTGAAGCTTTCTTT	CASSLEGIPNTEAFF
.	15	TRBV19	TRBD2	TRBJ2-3	TGTGCCAGTAGTATACTAGCGGGAGGGCCAGATACGCAGTATTTT	CASSILAGGPDTQYF
.	15	TRBV9	.	TRBJ1-2	TGTGCCAGCAGCGTAGAAGGAGGTCCCCGCTATGGCTACACCTTC	CASSVEGGPRYGYTF
.	14	TRBV6-5	TRBD2	TRBJ2-3	TGTGCCAGCAGTTACGTAGCGGGAGTAGATACGCAGTATTTT	CASSYVAGVDTQYF
.	14	TRBV5-1	TRBD1	TRBJ1-2	TGCGCCAGCAGCTTGGCCGGCAGGGGGCAGGGCTACACCTTC	CASSLAGRGQGYTF
.	14	TRBV30	.	TRBJ1-3	TGTGCCTGGAGCGGGACCTACTCTGGAAACACCATATATTTT	CAWSGTYSGNTIYF
.	14	TRBV7-3	.	TRBJ2-3	TGTGCCAGCAGCTTCACAGCCGGCACAGATACGCAGTATTTT	CASSFTAGTDTQYF
few	16	TRBV7-9	TRBD1	TRBJ2-7	TGTGCCAGCAGCTTAGCAAGGGGGACAGCCTCCTACGAGCAGTACTTC	CASSLARGTASYEQYF
.	13	TRBV2	.	TRBJ2-1	TGTGCCAGCTCACATGGTGCCTACAATGAGCAGTTCTTC	CASSHGAYNEQFF
.	21	TRBV19	.	TRBJ2-6	TGTGCCAGTAGTCCGCACGGACGACCGGGACAAAGCCGCTCTGGGGCCAACGTCCTGACTTTC	CASSPHGRPGQSRSGANVLTF
.	14	TRBV28	TRBD1	TRBJ2-5	TGTGCCAGCACCGGGACAGGGTCAGGTGAGACCCAGTACTTC	CASTGTGSGETQYF
.	16	TRBV4-2	TRBD1	TRBJ1-1	TGTGCCAGCAGCCGCAAATCCGGGACAGGGTACACTGAAGCTTTCTTT	CASSRKSGTGYTEAFF
.	14	TRBV9	TRBD2	TRBJ2-1	TGTGCCAGCACCCCGGGGACTAGGAGGAATGAGCAGTTCTTC	CASTPGTRRNEQFF
.	15	TRBV13	.	TRBJ2-1	TGTGCCAGCAGCTTCGAGGCACAGCCGAACAATGAGCAGTTCTTC	CASSFEAQPNNEQFF
.	16	TRBV9	.	TRBJ1-2	TGTGCCAGCAGCGTAGACCCCGATAATGTTGGGGTCAGCTACACCTTC	CASSVDPDNVGVSYTF
.	15	TRBV19	.	TRBJ2-7	TGTGCCAGTTGCGAAGGGGGACTTGGCGGCTACGAGCAGTACTTC	CASCEGGLGGYEQYF
.	16	TRBV27	TRBD1	TRBJ1-2	TGTGCCAGCAGTTTCGACTGGACGGGACAGGGGGTCGGCTACACCTTC	CASSFDWTGQGVGYTF
.	15	TRBV5-4	.	TRBJ1-6	TGTGCCAGCAGCCAGCCGTGGGGAGATAATTCACCCCTCCACTTT	CASSQPWGDNSPLHF
once	15	TRBV15	.	TRBJ1-5	TGTGCCACCAGCAGGAAGACGGGGGGAGGACAGCCCCAGCATTTT	CATSRKTGGGQPQHF
.	15	TRBV5-5	TRBD2	TRBJ2-3	TGTGCCAGCAGCCGGGGACTAGCGGGCACAGATACGCAGTATTTT	CASSRGLAGTDTQYF
.	12	TRBV5-1	.	TRBJ2-7	TGCGCCAGCAGCTTGCGGACCTACGAGCAGTACTTC	CASSLRTYEQYF